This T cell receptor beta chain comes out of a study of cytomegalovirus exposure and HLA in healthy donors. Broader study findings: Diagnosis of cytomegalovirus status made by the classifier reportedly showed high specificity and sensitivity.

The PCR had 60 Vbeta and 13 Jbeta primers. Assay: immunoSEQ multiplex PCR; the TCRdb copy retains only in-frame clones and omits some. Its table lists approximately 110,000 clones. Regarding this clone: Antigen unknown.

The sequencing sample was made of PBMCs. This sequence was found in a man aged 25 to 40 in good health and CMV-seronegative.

This CDR3 is CAWGLAGAGEQFF. DNA for the CDR3: TGTGCCTGGGGACTAGCGGGAGCTGGTGAGCAGTTCTTC. This chain joins TRBV30 and TRBJ2-1; 13 bases are a match to TRBD2. Looked up from germline, CDR1 is GTSNPN and CDR2 is SVGIG (reference sequence). The CDR3 has 13 amino acids. J was trimmed by 9 bases and V by 5 bases; bases with no gene match: 4. The entire variable domain, with the rest obtained from reference TRBV30 and TRBJ2-1, is as follows: SQTIHQWPATLVQPVGSPLSLECTVEGTSNPNLYWYRQAAGRGLQLLFYSVGIGQISSEVPQNLSASRPQDRQFILSSKKLLLSDSGFYLCAWGLAGAGEQFFGPGTRLTVL.